Here is one TCR beta chain with its context. There are many counts of this clonotype. The antigen it binds to is not known. The sample holds no much larger clone one base away, and base qualities are not on file. Library prep was done by PCR. TCRdb records Illumina HiSeq 2500 as the sequencer. Molecular barcoding was employed in the preparation of TCR libraries, with unique molecular identifiers being used to normalize TCRbeta repertoire quantification. TCRdb trimmed the raw reads at Q25, called clones with MiXCR and kept productive beta chains. Rows are unified per CDR3 protein, each entry keeping the most common DNA and genes. Counted in this sample were about 300,000 distinct CDR3 sequences; about a tenth of them appeared once. The biggest ten clones account for less than 8% of the sample. The sample originates from a study of T-cell reconstitution after alpha-beta-depleted transplantation in children (dated by TCRdb to about 2016). Turning to the overall study: Using TCR repertoire profiling, the study quantitatively followed how T-cell immune reconstitution unfolded in children after TCRalphabeta/CD19-depleted allogeneic hematopoietic cell transplantation. The full study reports these points: Hyperexpanded clone frequencies declined over subsequent months; after one year, T-cell counts and TCRbeta diversity were mostly attributed to newly produced T cells. In some patients, the high TCRbeta diversity seen at day 60 was put down to recipient T cells and intrathymic progenitors that had survived conditioning. Apparently early alphabetaT-cell count recovery about two months after transplant reportedly relied on only several hundred rapidly expanded clones derived from non-depleted graft cells.

According to the germline V gene, CDR1 reads MNHEY and CDR2 reads SVGAGI. At the junction V is shortened by 6 bases and J by 0 bases, with 12 bases in between. The CDR3 contains 15 residues, cysteine and phenylalanine counted. CDR3 DNA only is kept here, 45 bases in frame from base 1. Taken with the paper, the label for treatment or condition translates to: allogeneic hematopoietic cell transplantation with graft depleted of TCRalphabeta T cells and CD19 B cells. The children who served as transplant recipients had been given grafts of TCRalphabeta/CD19-depleted allogeneic hematopoietic cells. The specimen was PBMCs, collected before TCRalphabeta/CD19-depleted stem cell transplant. Recombination joined TRBV6-5 with TRBJ1-3; a confident D gene designation cannot be given. The TCR was taken from a boy in the first two years of life with acute myeloid leukemia, due to receive a stem cell transplant. The DNA reads as follows: TGTGCCAGCAGCCCCGGACGGAGCTCTGGAAACACCATATATTTT. The encoded protein is CASSPGRSSGNTIYF.